This T cell receptor beta chain derives from a study of blood T cells in healthy people across ages. Then a second PCR, running roughly 7 to 11 cycles, was carried out with a sample-barcoded 5' primer and a J-beta primer mix. MiXCR, applied by TCRdb to the 5' RACE reads, yields one record per CDR3 protein. Among around 780,000 distinct CDR3 sequences, roughly 56% were seen once, and the ten largest hold more than 25%. Germline lookup yields CDR1 MGHRA and CDR2 YSYEKL. The CDR3 is 17 residues long. V was clipped by 2 bases and J by 1 base, with 15 bases between them. The specimen sequenced was blood. V and J are TRBV4-1 and TRBJ2-4; D possibly corresponds to TRBD1 (6 bases). The receptor's source is a middle-aged man in good health. CDR3: CASSQRNTGLAKNIQYF. CDR3 nucleotides: TGCGCCAGCAGCCAAAGAAATACAGGGCTGGCCAAAAACATTCAGTACTTC.